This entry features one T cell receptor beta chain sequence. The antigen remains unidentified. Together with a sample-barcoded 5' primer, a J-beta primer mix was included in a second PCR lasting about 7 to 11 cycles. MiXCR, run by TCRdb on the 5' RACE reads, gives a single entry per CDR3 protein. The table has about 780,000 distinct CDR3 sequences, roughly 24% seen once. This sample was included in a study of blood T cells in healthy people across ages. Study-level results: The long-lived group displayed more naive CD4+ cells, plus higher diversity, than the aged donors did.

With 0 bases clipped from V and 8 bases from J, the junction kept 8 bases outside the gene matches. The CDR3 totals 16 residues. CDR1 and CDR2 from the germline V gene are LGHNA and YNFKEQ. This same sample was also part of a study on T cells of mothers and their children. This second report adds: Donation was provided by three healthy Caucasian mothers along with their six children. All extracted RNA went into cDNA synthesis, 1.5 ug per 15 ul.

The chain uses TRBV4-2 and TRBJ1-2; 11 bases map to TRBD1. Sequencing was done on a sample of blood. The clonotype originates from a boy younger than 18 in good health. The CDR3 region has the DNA TGTGCCAGCAGCCAAGATCGAGGACAGGGGGCAAGAGGCTACACCTTC. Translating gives CASSQDRGQGARGYTF.